The next 27 T cell receptor beta chains were all read from a single sample in a study of graft-versus-host responses after intestinal transplantation. Using immunoSEQ multiplex PCR, the repertoire was profiled, and TCRdb retains in-frame clones only, with some absent. The profile covers 75,000 to 100,000 clones, with over 85% appearing a single time and 0.45% to 0.55% taken by the ten largest. No antigen is known for these receptors. Sequencing used unstimulated CD8+ T cells sorted from spleen or lymph node cells, obtained before intestinal transplant. These receptors were obtained from a human donor who received an intestinal transplant.

CDR3 residues: CASSLLLASGNLREETQYF. DNA of the CDR3: TGTGCCAGCAGCCTACTACTGGCTAGCGGGAACCTGCGGGAGGAGACCCAGTACTTC. The V gene is TRBV7-8, the J gene TRBJ2-5; 9 bases are shared with TRBD2. Trimming at V came to 5 bases and at J to 5 bases, leaving 21 bases not matched to a gene. CDR3 length: 19 amino acids. Germline V CDR1 and CDR2: SGHVS, FQNEAQ.

CDR3 nucleotides: TGTGCCAGCAGCGTGGGACAGGGGCCAGATACGCAGTATTTT. Encoded protein: CASSVGQGPDTQYF. The J gene is TRBJ2-3, the V gene TRBV5-6, with TRBD1 matching 10 bases. The CDR3 is made up of 14 amino acids. Germline V gene data show CDR1 as SGHDT and CDR2 as YYEEEE. Trimming cost V 4 bases and J 4 bases; bases outside gene matches: 3.

The chain carries TRBV4-3 and TRBJ1-6; 8 bases match TRBD1. CDR1 is LGHNA and CDR2 is YSLEER in the germline V gene. The CDR3 length is 17 residues. V was clipped by 0 bases and J by 5 bases; unmatched bases: 6. CDR3 nucleotide sequence: TGCGCCAGCAGCCAAGAACGGACAGGGATTGATAATTCACCCCTCCACTTT. It is translated as CASSQERTGIDNSPLHF.

V is TRBV4-2 and J is TRBJ2-1, with D maybe TRBD2 (6 bases). The CDR3 has 15 residues. CDR1 is LGHNA, CDR2 YNFKEQ, per germline. The V end lost 3 bases, the J end lost 3 bases, and 12 bases lay between the germline ends. The CDR3 is CASSQNWDFYNEQFF. CDR3 DNA sequence: TGTGCCAGCAGCCAGAATTGGGACTTCTACAATGAGCAGTTCTTC.

The V and J genes are TRBV19 and TRBJ2-7; TRBD1 agrees at 9 bases. CDR1 is LNHDA and CDR2 is SQIVND in the germline V gene (reference sequence). The CDR3 has 15 amino acids. V gave up 6 bases and J gave up 3 bases; unmatched junction bases: 9. CDR3 sequence reads: CASSHDGQGYYEQYF. CDR3 DNA: TGTGCCAGTAGCCATGACGGACAGGGGTACTACGAGCAGTACTTC.

The chain's CDR3 is CASSPDRGSTGELFF. DNA for the CDR3: TGCGCCAGCAGCCCGGACAGGGGGAGTACCGGGGAGCTGTTTTTT. This chain joins TRBV4-3 and TRBJ2-2; 10 bases fit TRBD1. The CDR3 sequence is 15 residues long. Germline V gene data show CDR1 as LGHNA and CDR2 as YSLEER. Germline trimming cut 4 bases from V and 5 bases from J; bases unmatched to any gene: 4.

The chain carries TRBV7-3 and TRBJ2-3; 12 nucleotides line up with TRBD2. Germline V CDR1 and CDR2: SGHTA, FQGTGA. The CDR3 runs to 17 residues. Trimming took 5 bases from V and 0 from J; bases not matched to a gene: 6. CDR3 region: CASSEGTSGGSTDTQYF. CDR3 nucleotide sequence: TGTGCCAGCAGCGAAGGAACTAGCGGGGGGAGCACAGATACGCAGTATTTT.

This chain uses TRBV7-2 with TRBJ2-7; TRBD1 matches 7 bases. The CDR3 length is 14 residues. Germline loops: CDR1 SGHTA, CDR2 FQGNSA. The junction had 3 bases not matched to a gene; V was cut back by 4 bases and J by 0 bases. The CDR3 reads CASSSQGPSYEQYF. CDR3 nucleotides: TGTGCCAGCAGCTCACAGGGGCCCTCCTACGAGCAGTACTTC.

The chain recombines TRBV28 with TRBJ2-1; 8 bases are a match to TRBD2. CDR3 size: 14 residues. The V gene end was trimmed by 5 bases and the J gene end by 10 bases; junction bases not matched to a gene: 10. Germline CDR1 MDHEN, CDR2 SYDVKM. CDR3 loop: CASSENGGAGEQFF. Here the CDR3 DNA reads TGTGCCAGCAGTGAGAACGGGGGGGCGGGGGAGCAGTTCTTC.

The chain recombines TRBV9 with TRBJ2-3, with D perhaps matching TRBD1 (5 bases). Germline V CDR1 and CDR2: SGDLS, YYNGEE. The CDR3 has 16 residues. Trimming shortened V by 4 bases and J by 0 bases, and 15 bases separated the two germline ends. The DNA of the CDR3 is TGTGCCAGCAGCACCCATGGGGCCGGAAGCACAGATACGCAGTATTTT. Translating gives CASSTHGAGSTDTQYF.

This chain uses TRBV19 with TRBJ1-1, with unresolved D. The V and J ends lost 5 bases and 11 bases respectively, with 15 bases between them. The CDR3 sequence is 12 residues long. Germline CDR1 is LNHDA and CDR2 is SQIVND (reference sequence). The CDR3 coding sequence is TGTGCCAGTAGTGTTGGAGTTATCGAGGCTTTCTTT. Its protein is CASSVGVIEAFF.

The gene calls are TRBV4-3 and TRBJ1-1, with D hard to call. The ends were cut back, 4 bases at V and 1 base at J, with 7 bases in the middle. The germline V gene encodes CDR1 LGHNA and CDR2 YSLEER. This CDR3 is built from 13 residues. The CDR3 is CASSPTENTEAFF. As DNA, the CDR3 is TGCGCCAGCAGCCCAACAGAGAACACTGAAGCTTTCTTT.

This chain joins TRBV19 and TRBJ1-5; perhaps TRBD1 as D (6 bases). This CDR3 region has 12 residues. Looked up from germline, CDR1 is LNHDA and CDR2 is SQIVND (reference sequence). Trimming left V 10 bases short and J 2 bases short, with 9 bases between. The CDR3 loop reads CATRQGNQPQHF. CDR3 in DNA: TGTGCCACCCGACAGGGCAATCAGCCCCAGCATTTT.

This clone was picked up one time. V usage is TRBV2 and J usage is TRBJ1-2; tentatively, D is TRBD1 (6 bases). This CDR3 contains 13 residues. V was shortened by 11 bases and J by 3 bases, with 16 bases between the two germline ends. CDR1 and CDR2 from the germline V gene are SNHLY and FYNNEI. In nucleotides, the CDR3 is TGTGCCCGTTGGACCTCAGGGGACTATGGCTACACCTTC. Its translation is CARWTSGDYGYTF.

The V and J genes are TRBV5-1 and TRBJ1-1, with unresolved D. The length of the CDR3 is 11 residues. Trimming removed 5 bases at V and 5 bases at J, with 7 bases between. Germline V CDR1 and CDR2: SGHRS, YFSETQ. The CDR3 DNA reads as TGCGCCAGCAGAGCAGGAACTGAAGCTTTCTTT. This gives the protein CASRAGTEAFF.

This chain connects TRBV18 to TRBJ2-7, with 7 bases identical to TRBD1. The CDR3 is 17 amino acids. V was clipped by 3 bases and J by 0 bases; unmatched bases: 11. From germline, CDR1 is KGHSH and CDR2 LQKENI. The CDR3 region has the DNA TGTGCCAGCTCACCGGTCTCTCGGGACAGTAGCTCCTACGAGCAGTACTTC. Its translation: CASSPVSRDSSSYEQYF.

The rearrangement uses TRBV12-2 and TRBJ1-2; the D segment call TRBD1 is taken from the table without a DNA check. TRBV12-2 is shown as a pseudogene. CDR3 size: 13 residues. The CDR3 protein is CASRSAGGRGYTF. DNA for the CDR3: TGTGCAAGTCGTTCCGCAGGGGGCCGTGGCTACACCTTC.

This clone appeared a single time. The J gene is TRBJ2-5, the V gene TRBV9; the match to TRBD2 covers 7 bases. Trimming at V came to 0 bases and at J to 7 bases, leaving 0 bases not matched to a gene. There are 12 residues in the CDR3. Germline V gene data show CDR1 as SGDLS and CDR2 as YYNGEE. The CDR3 reads CASSVGGGTQYF. For the CDR3, the DNA is TGTGCCAGCAGCGTAGGGGGGGGGACCCAGTACTTC.

This chain links TRBV7-9 with TRBJ2-7; the match to TRBD1 covers 8 bases. The CDR3 runs 16 residues. The V gene's germline CDR1 is SEHNR and CDR2 FQNEAQ (reference sequence). J lost 5 bases, V lost 4 bases, and 13 bases had no gene match. CDR3 coding DNA: TGTGCCAGCAGCTCGTCATCGACAGGGGAATTAAACGAGCAGTACTTC. It translates to CASSSSSTGELNEQYF.

This sequence joins TRBV15 and TRBJ2-7; 12 bases are a match to TRBD2. This CDR3 has 16 residues. J gave up 4 bases and V 1 base, and 5 bases lay outside the gene matches. In germline, CDR1 is LNHNV, CDR2 YYDKDF (reference sequence). CDR3 region: CATSRGLAGDPYEQYF. DNA of the CDR3: TGTGCCACCAGCAGAGGACTAGCGGGAGATCCTTACGAGCAGTACTTC.

The chain has TRBV12-5 and TRBJ2-7; 7 bases match TRBD2. The CDR3 consists of 18 residues. With V trimmed by 0 bases and J by 7 bases, 18 bases remained unmatched. Germline values: CDR1 LGHNT, CDR2 FRNRAP. CDR3 in amino acids: CASGLVPTTTAQAGEQYF. In nucleotides, the CDR3 is TGTGCTAGTGGTTTGGTACCAACCACGACAGCACAAGCGGGGGAGCAGTACTTC.

The V call is TRBV2, the J call TRBJ2-5; D is undetermined. The CDR3 has 13 residues. Germline values: CDR1 SNHLY, CDR2 FYNNEI. The germline V and J ends were trimmed by 3 bases and 2 bases, with 7 bases remaining between them. The CDR3 nucleotides read TGTGCCAGCAGTGATCCAGAACAAGAGACCCAGTACTTC. It yields the protein CASSDPEQETQYF.

Only one count was recorded for this clone. The gene calls are TRBV19 and TRBJ1-2, with TRBD1 identical over 8 bases. CDR1 LNHDA and CDR2 SQIVND come from the germline V gene (reference sequence). The CDR3 is made up of 13 amino acids. The V segment lost 10 bases and the J segment 0 bases; nucleotides outside the gene matches: 4. In DNA, the CDR3 is TGTGCCACCGGGGACAGGACTAACTATGGCTACACCTTC. Translating gives CATGDRTNYGYTF.

CDR3 loop: CASSPTRDRVMQLISYNEQFF. The CDR3 nucleotides are TGTGCCAGCAGCCCAACCCGGGACAGGGTAATGCAGTTGATCTCTTACAATGAGCAGTTCTTC. The V call is TRBV27, the J call TRBJ2-1; 9 nucleotides line up with TRBD1. Germline-derived CDR1 and CDR2 are MNHEY and SMNVEV (reference sequence). The ends lost 6 bases at V and 4 bases at J; junction bases unmatched: 25. This CDR3 region has 21 residues.

The V call is TRBV27, the J call TRBJ1-2, with a weak D call TRBD1 (6 bases). Germline loops: CDR1 MNHEY, CDR2 SMNVEV (reference sequence). The CDR3 runs 17 residues. Trimming shortened V by 5 bases and J by 2 bases, and 21 bases separated the two germline ends. DNA for the CDR3: TGTGCCAGCAGTCCGACGGTGGCAGGGGATCTGAACTATGGCTACACCTTC. Translation: CASSPTVAGDLNYGYTF.

This chain uses TRBV6-1 with TRBJ1-2, with unresolved D. This CDR3 comprises 12 residues. Germline V gene lookup returns CDR1 MNHNS and CDR2 SASEGT. Trimming left V 10 bases short and J 0 bases short, with 9 bases between. The CDR3 here is CATSPANYGYTF. The CDR3 DNA reads as TGTGCCACCTCCCCAGCTAACTATGGCTACACCTTC.

This clone was counted once. The rearrangement uses TRBV29-1 and TRBJ2-7; 7 bases are shared with TRBD2. This CDR3 contains 14 residues. Germline trimming cut 1 base from V and 1 base from J; bases unmatched to any gene: 4. In germline, CDR1 is SQVTM, CDR2 ANQGSEA. In nucleotides, the CDR3 is TGCAGCGTTGAAGGGCTAGCGGATTCCTACGAGCAGTACTTC. It is translated as CSVEGLADSYEQYF.